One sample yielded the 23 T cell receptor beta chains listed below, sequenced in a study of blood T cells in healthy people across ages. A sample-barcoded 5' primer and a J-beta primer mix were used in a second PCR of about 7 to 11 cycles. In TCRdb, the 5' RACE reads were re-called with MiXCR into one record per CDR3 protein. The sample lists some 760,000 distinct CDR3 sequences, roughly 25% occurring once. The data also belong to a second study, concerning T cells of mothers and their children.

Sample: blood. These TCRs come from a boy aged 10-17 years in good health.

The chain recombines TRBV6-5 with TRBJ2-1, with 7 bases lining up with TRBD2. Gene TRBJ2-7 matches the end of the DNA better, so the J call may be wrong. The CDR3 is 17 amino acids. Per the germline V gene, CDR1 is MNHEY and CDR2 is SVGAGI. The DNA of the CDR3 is TGTGCCAGCAGTTACTTGGAACCGGGACTAACCTCCTACGAGCAGTACTTC. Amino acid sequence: CASSYLEPGLTSYEQYF.

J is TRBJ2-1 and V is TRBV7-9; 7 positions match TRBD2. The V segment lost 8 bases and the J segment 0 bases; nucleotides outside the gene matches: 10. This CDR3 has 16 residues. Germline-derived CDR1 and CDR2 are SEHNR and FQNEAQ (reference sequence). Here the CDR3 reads CASHPSGGSSYNEQFF. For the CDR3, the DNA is TGTGCCAGCCACCCCTCGGGCGGGAGCTCCTACAATGAGCAGTTCTTC.

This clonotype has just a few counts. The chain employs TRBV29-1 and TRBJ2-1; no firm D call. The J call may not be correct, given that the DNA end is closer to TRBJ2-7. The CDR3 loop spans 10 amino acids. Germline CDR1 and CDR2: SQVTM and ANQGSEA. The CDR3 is CSVLRAGQYF. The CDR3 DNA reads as TGCAGCGTTCTCCGGGCAGGGCAGTACTTC.

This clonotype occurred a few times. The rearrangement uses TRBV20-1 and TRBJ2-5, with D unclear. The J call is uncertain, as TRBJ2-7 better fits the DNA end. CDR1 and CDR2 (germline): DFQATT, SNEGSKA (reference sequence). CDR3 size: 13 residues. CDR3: CSARSDSSYEQYF. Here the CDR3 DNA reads TGCAGTGCTCGCTCCGACTCGTCCTACGAGCAGTACTTC.

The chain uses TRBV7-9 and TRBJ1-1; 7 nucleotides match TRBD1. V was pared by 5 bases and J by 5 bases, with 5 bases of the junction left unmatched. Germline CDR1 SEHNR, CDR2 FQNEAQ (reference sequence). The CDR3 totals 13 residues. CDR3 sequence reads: CASSGRGLTEAFF. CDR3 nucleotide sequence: TGTGCCAGCAGCGGAAGGGGGCTAACTGAAGCTTTCTTT.

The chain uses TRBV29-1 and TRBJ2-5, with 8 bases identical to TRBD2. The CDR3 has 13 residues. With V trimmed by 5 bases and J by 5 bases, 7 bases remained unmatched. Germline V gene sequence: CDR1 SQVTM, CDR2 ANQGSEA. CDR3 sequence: CSVLGLVMETQYF. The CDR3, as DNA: TGCAGCGTTTTGGGACTAGTAATGGAGACCCAGTACTTC.

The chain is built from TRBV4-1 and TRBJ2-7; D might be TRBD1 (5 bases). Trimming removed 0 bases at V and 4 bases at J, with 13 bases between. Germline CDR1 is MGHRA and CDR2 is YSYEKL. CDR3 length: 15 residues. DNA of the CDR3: TGCGCCAGCAGCCAAGAGTACAGGTACGTGTACGAGCAGTACTTC. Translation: CASSQEYRYVYEQYF.

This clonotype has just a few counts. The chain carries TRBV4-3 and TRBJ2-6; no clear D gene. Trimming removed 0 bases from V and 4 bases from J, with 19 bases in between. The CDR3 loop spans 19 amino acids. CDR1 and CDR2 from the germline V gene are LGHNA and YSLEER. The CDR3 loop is CASSQDWGLNQRGANVLTF. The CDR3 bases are TGCGCCAGCAGCCAAGATTGGGGATTAAACCAGAGGGGGGCCAACGTCCTGACTTTC.

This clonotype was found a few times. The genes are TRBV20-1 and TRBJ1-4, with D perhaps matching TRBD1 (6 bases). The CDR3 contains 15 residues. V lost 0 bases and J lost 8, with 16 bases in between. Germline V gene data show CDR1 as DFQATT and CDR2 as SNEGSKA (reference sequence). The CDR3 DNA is TGCAGTGCTAGAGATGTGACGGGGGCTAGGGAAAAACTGTTTTTT. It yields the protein CSARDVTGAREKLFF.

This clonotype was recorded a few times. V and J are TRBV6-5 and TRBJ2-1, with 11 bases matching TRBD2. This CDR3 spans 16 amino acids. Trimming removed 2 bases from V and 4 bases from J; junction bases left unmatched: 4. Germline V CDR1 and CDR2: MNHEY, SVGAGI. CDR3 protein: CASSYQWTSGYNEQFF. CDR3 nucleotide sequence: TGTGCCAGCAGTTACCAGTGGACTAGCGGGTACAATGAGCAGTTCTTC.

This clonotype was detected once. CDR3 coding DNA: TGCAGCGTGACGGGACTACCCAGCACAGATACGCAGTATTTT. Its protein product is CSVTGLPSTDTQYF. The rearrangement links TRBV29-1 to TRBJ2-3; 7 nucleotides agree with TRBD2. Germline V lookup: CDR1 SQVTM, CDR2 ANQGSEA. The length of the CDR3 is 14 residues. V lost 6 bases and J lost 0; bases outside the gene matches: 6.

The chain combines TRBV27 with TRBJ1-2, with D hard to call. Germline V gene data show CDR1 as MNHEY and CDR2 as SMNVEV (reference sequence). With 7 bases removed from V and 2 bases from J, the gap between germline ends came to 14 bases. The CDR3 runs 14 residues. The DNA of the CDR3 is TGTGCCAGCAAGAGAATCGACAAGAACTATGGCTACACCTTC. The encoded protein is CASKRIDKNYGYTF.

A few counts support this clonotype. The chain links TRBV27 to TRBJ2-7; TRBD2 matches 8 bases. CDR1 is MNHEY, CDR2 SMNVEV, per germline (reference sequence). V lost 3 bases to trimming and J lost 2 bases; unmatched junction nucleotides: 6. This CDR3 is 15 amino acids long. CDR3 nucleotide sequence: TGTGCCAGCAGTTTCGGGGGGGACCTAGCCTACGAGCAGTACTTC. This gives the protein CASSFGGDLAYEQYF.

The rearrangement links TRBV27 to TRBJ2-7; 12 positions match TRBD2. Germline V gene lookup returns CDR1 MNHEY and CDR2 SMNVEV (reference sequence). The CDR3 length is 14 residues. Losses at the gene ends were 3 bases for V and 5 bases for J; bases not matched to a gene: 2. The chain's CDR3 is CASSFLAGGNEQYF. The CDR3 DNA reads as TGTGCCAGCAGTTTCCTAGCGGGAGGGAACGAGCAGTACTTC.

The CDR3 DNA reads TGTGCCAGCAGTCAACAGGGGGCGGATGGCTACACCTTC. It codes for CASSQQGADGYTF. The gene calls are TRBV2 and TRBJ1-2; 9 bases match TRBD1. The CDR3 length is 13 residues. J was trimmed by 6 bases and V by 5 bases; bases with no gene match: 4. Looked up from germline, CDR1 is SNHLY and CDR2 is FYNNEI.

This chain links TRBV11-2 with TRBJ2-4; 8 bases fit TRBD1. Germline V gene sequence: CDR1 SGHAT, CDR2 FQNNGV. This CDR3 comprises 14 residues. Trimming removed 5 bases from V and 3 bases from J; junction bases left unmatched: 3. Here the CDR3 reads CASSGQGGKNIQYF. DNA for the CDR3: TGTGCCAGCAGCGGACAGGGAGGCAAAAACATTCAGTACTTC.

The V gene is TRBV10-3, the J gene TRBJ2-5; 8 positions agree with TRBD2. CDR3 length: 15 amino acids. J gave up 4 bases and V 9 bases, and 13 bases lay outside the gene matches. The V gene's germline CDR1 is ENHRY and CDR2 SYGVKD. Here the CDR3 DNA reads TGTGCCATAAGACCGGGACTAGTATTATCAGAGACCCAGTACTTC. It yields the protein CAIRPGLVLSETQYF.

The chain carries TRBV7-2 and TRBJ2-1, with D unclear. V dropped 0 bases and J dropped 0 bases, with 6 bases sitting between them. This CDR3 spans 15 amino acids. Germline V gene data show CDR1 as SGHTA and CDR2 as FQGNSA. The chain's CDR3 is CASSLAPVSYNEQFF. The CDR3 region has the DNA TGTGCCAGCAGCTTAGCACCAGTCTCCTACAATGAGCAGTTCTTC. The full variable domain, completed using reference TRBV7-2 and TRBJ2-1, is GAGVSQSPSNKVTEKGKDVELRCDPISGHTALYWYRQSLGQGLEFLIYFQGNSAPDKSGLPSDRFSAERTGGSVSTLTIQRTQQEDSAVYLCASSLAPVSYNEQFFGPGTRLTVL.

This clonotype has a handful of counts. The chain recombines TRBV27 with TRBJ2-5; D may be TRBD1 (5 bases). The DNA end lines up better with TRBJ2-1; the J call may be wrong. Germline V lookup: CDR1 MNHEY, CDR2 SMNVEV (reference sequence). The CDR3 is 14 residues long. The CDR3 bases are TGTGCCAGCAGTTTATGGGGCATTCAAAATGAGCAGTTCTTC. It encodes CASSLWGIQNEQFF.

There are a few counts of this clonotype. The CDR3 reads CASSQAAAGAGGPDTQYF. The CDR3 bases are TGCGCCAGCAGCCAAGCGGCGGCCGGGGCGGGGGGTCCAGATACGCAGTATTTT. This chain connects TRBV4-3 to TRBJ2-3, with 8 positions matching TRBD2. This CDR3 spans 18 amino acids. J was trimmed by 4 bases and V by 1 base; bases with no gene match: 13. Germline lookup yields CDR1 LGHNA and CDR2 YSLEER.

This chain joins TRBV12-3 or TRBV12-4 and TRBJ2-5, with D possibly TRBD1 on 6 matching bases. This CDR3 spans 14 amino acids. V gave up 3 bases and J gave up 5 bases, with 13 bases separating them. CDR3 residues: CASSFSGAAETQYF. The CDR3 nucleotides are TGTGCCAGCAGTTTTTCAGGGGCCGCCGAGACCCAGTACTTC.

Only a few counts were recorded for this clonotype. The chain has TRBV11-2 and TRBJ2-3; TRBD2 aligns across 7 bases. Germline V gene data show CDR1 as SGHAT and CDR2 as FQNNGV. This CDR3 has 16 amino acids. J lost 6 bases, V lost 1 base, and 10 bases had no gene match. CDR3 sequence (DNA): TGTGCCAGCAGCTTAGGACTAGCAGAAATCGGGGATACGCAGTATTTT. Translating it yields CASSLGLAEIGDTQYF.

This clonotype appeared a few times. The CDR3: CASSQGDRDVWELFF. In DNA form, the CDR3 reads TGCGCCAGCAGCCAAGGGGACAGGGATGTTTGGGAGCTGTTTTTT. The V call is TRBV4-1, the J call TRBJ2-2; 9 bases align to TRBD1. Germline CDR1 is MGHRA and CDR2 is YSYEKL. With 1 base clipped from V and 9 bases from J, the junction kept 6 bases outside the gene matches. This CDR3 comprises 15 residues.